A single sample is the source of the 15 T cell receptor beta chains below, sequenced in a study of OX40 agonist ivuxolimab in advanced cancers. Method: immunoSEQ multiplex PCR; TCRdb's copy keeps in-frame clones and lacks some. The repertoire holds about 44,000 clones, about 90% seen once, with 13% to 15% in the top ten. The sequenced sample was CD4+ or CD8+ T cells sorted from blood, obtained in a trial of the OX40 agonist ivuxolimab. These receptors were obtained from an adult with an advanced solid tumor such as melanoma, head and neck, liver or kidney cancer.

The chain couples TRBV9 to TRBJ2-7; tentative D call: TRBD2 (6 bases). V was trimmed by 3 bases and J by 5 bases, leaving 9 bases between them. CDR1 and CDR2 from the germline V gene are SGDLS and YYNGEE. The CDR3 runs 12 residues. The CDR3 sequence is CASSGGGNEQYF. The CDR3 nucleotides are TGTGCCAGCAGCGGAGGAGGGAACGAGCAGTACTTC.

The V gene is TRBV27, the J gene TRBJ1-3, with unresolved D. Germline V CDR1 and CDR2: MNHEY, SMNVEV (reference sequence). The CDR3 contains 13 residues. Trimming took 3 bases from V and 4 from J, leaving 7 bases between them. The CDR3 nucleotides read TGTGCCAGCAGTTTCCGGGGAGGAAACACCATATATTTT. This gives the protein CASSFRGGNTIYF.

This chain links TRBV9 with TRBJ2-2, with 11 bases matching TRBD2. The CDR3 totals 16 residues. Germline loops: CDR1 SGDLS, CDR2 YYNGEE. The V segment lost 3 bases and the J segment 5 bases; nucleotides outside the gene matches: 6. CDR3 DNA sequence: TGTGCCAGCAGCGCCGGGACTAGCGGACCAACCGGGGAGCTGTTTTTT. Protein: CASSAGTSGPTGELFF.

The rearrangement links TRBV7-9 to TRBJ2-3; D is unclear. This CDR3 is built from 14 residues. Trimming cost V 1 base and J 4 bases, with 9 bases left between them. From germline, CDR1 is SEHNR and CDR2 FQNEAQ (reference sequence). CDR3: CASSLGQFPDTQYF. CDR3 coding DNA: TGTGCCAGCAGCTTAGGACAATTCCCAGATACGCAGTATTTT.

This chain links TRBV27 with TRBJ1-5; D remains unclear. V was pared by 2 bases and J by 8 bases, with 4 bases between. Germline V lookup: CDR1 MNHEY, CDR2 SMNVEV (reference sequence). The CDR3 runs 11 residues. CDR3 residues: CASSLGEPQHF. Here the CDR3 DNA reads TGTGCCAGCAGTTTAGGGGAGCCCCAGCATTTT.

V gene TRBV7-9 combines with J gene TRBJ2-7, with D possibly being TRBD1 (6 bases). Germline V gives CDR1 SEHNR, CDR2 FQNEAQ (reference sequence). The CDR3 sequence is 14 residues long. The V end was cut by 5 bases, the J end by 7 bases, with 18 bases between. CDR3 DNA: TGTGCCAGCAGCCAGGTTACCCCCGACAGGGAGCAGTACTTC. Its protein product is CASSQVTPDREQYF. Filled out from reference TRBV7-9 and TRBJ2-7, the complete variable domain reads DTGVSQNPRHKITKRGQNVTFRCDPISEHNRLYWYRQTLGQGPEFLTYFQNEAQLEKSRLLSDRFSAERPKGSFSTLEIQRTEQGDSAMYLCASSQVTPDREQYFGPGTRLTVT.

This clone has a single count. The chain recombines TRBV18 with TRBJ1-5; 10 bases fit TRBD1. CDR3 size: 19 residues. CDR1 is KGHSH, CDR2 LQKENI, per germline. V was pared by 4 bases and J by 1 base, with 13 bases of the junction left unmatched. In DNA form, the CDR3 reads TGTGCCAGCTCACGGGGTCCGGGACAGGGGAGAGGAAGCAATCAGCCCCAGCATTTT. Its translation is CASSRGPGQGRGSNQPQHF.

V gene TRBV5-4 combines with J gene TRBJ1-1; 10 bases fit TRBD1. The CDR3 runs 16 residues. Germline assignment: CDR1 SGHNT and CDR2 YYREEE (reference sequence). J lost 5 bases, V lost 4 bases, and 11 bases had no gene match. The CDR3 DNA reads as TGTGCCAGCAGCCCCCCTGGACAGGGGGTGAGGACTGAAGCTTTCTTT. Translation: CASSPPGQGVRTEAFF.

The chain joins TRBV29-1 to TRBJ2-7; no clear D gene. The germline V gene has CDR1 SQVTM and CDR2 ANQGSEA. V gave up 3 bases and J gave up 6 bases, with 15 bases separating them. There are 13 residues in the CDR3. Here the CDR3 reads CSVEGTVPGEQYF. The DNA of the CDR3 is TGCAGCGTTGAGGGCACCGTGCCCGGCGAGCAGTACTTC.

CDR3 amino acids: CASSSLDGGAFF. Here the CDR3 DNA reads TGTGCCAGCAGCTCATTGGACGGAGGAGCTTTCTTT. V gene TRBV5-4 combines with J gene TRBJ1-1; the D is unclear. V lost 3 bases, J lost 10 bases, and 13 bases lay in between. The CDR3 totals 12 residues. The V gene's germline CDR1 is SGHNT and CDR2 YYREEE (reference sequence).

The genes are TRBV11-2 and TRBJ2-5; D is undetermined. The CDR3 spans 15 residues. The germline V gene encodes CDR1 SGHAT and CDR2 FQNNGV. V was pared by 5 bases and J by 3 bases, with 16 bases between. DNA of the CDR3: TGTGCCAGCAGCCCCGAGGCAGCTTCAGAAGAGACCCAGTACTTC. Amino acids: CASSPEAASEETQYF.

The chain couples TRBV7-2 to TRBJ2-3; 7 bases match TRBD2. The CDR3 covers 16 residues. V was clipped by 3 bases and J by 3 bases; unmatched bases: 9. The germline CDR1 and CDR2 sequences are SGHTA and FQGNSA. CDR3 protein: CASSLPLAGVTDTQYF. DNA for the CDR3: TGTGCCAGCAGCTTGCCCCTCGCGGGGGTAACAGATACGCAGTATTTT.

The chain has TRBV28 and TRBJ1-1; TRBD1 agrees at 7 bases. This CDR3 has 16 amino acids. After removal of 4 bases from V and 0 bases from J, the junction contained 8 bases not matched to a gene. The V gene's germline CDR1 is MDHEN and CDR2 SYDVKM. The CDR3 reads CASSWGLGTVNTEAFF. The CDR3 DNA sequence: TGTGCCAGCAGTTGGGGTCTAGGGACAGTGAACACTGAAGCTTTCTTT.

The rearrangement joins TRBV28 to TRBJ2-7; no clear D gene. Germline CDR1 and CDR2: MDHEN and SYDVKM. The V end lost 9 bases, the J end lost 3 bases, and 15 bases lay between the germline ends. This CDR3 has 13 residues. The CDR3 sequence: CASTRSLSYEQYF. The CDR3 DNA is TGTGCCAGTACTCGGAGTCTGAGCTACGAGCAGTACTTC.

V is TRBV6-6 and J is TRBJ2-5, with 8 bases matching TRBD1. V lost 8 bases to trimming and J lost 4 bases; unmatched junction nucleotides: 6. This CDR3 is built from 13 residues. Germline loops: CDR1 MNHNY, CDR2 SVGAGI (reference sequence). The CDR3 region has the DNA TGTGCCAGCGGGAAAACAGGGGGAGAGACCCAGTACTTC. It translates to CASGKTGGETQYF.